These 25 T cell receptor beta chains originate from one sample sequenced in a study of blood T cell repertoires in COVID-19. Sequencing used immunoSEQ multiplex PCR; TCRdb keeps in-frame clones, though not all of them. Of 330,000 or so clones in the sample, roughly 89% were seen once. Sequenced material: peripheral blood. The receptors stem from a woman between 55 and 75 years old with COVID-19, enrolled during active disease.

The V gene is TRBV5-4, the J gene TRBJ1-1, with TRBD1 matching over 8 bases. V gave up 4 bases and J gave up 0 bases; unmatched junction bases: 2. From germline, CDR1 is SGHNT and CDR2 YYREEE (reference sequence). The CDR3 length is 14 residues. CDR3 bases: TGTGCCAGCAGCCAGACAGGGGTGAACACTGAAGCTTTCTTT. Translating it yields CASSQTGVNTEAFF.

V is TRBV6-1 and J is TRBJ2-3; 9 bases are a match to TRBD1. V was clipped by 4 bases and J by 5 bases; unmatched bases: 7. This CDR3 region has 15 residues. Germline V CDR1 and CDR2: MNHNS, SASEGT. In nucleotides, the CDR3 is TGTGCCAGCAGTGGTAGGACAGGGGCGCAAGATACGCAGTATTTT. Residues: CASSGRTGAQDTQYF.

The rearrangement links TRBV6-2 or TRBV6-3 to TRBJ1-4; TRBD1 is a possible D gene (5 bases). Germline CDR1 MNHEY, CDR2 SVGEGT. With 5 bases removed from V and 1 base from J, the gap between germline ends came to 20 bases. The CDR3 runs 18 residues. The CDR3 nucleotides are TGTGCCAGCAGTACGGCCCCGGGAGGGGCAGGAACTAATGAAAAACTGTTTTTT. Its translation is CASSTAPGGAGTNEKLFF.

The chain recombines TRBV12-3 or TRBV12-4 with TRBJ1-5, with a possible D match to TRBD1 (6 bases). V lost 6 bases to trimming and J lost 6 bases, with 12 bases between them. CDR3 length: 13 residues. The CDR3 DNA is TGTGCCAGCAGGCGGGGGGCTTCTCAGCCCCAGCATTTT. It codes for CASRRGASQPQHF.

The V call is TRBV19, the J call TRBJ1-5; 8 nucleotides line up with TRBD1. Per the germline V gene, CDR1 is LNHDA and CDR2 is SQIVND (reference sequence). V shed 5 bases, J shed 4 bases, and the junction held 19 bases outside the gene matches. The CDR3 spans 19 residues. The CDR3 DNA follows: TGTGCCAGTAGTCCTTTTCCGGGACAGGAAGGTAGGAAGAATCAGCCCCAGCATTTT. Amino acids: CASSPFPGQEGRKNQPQHF.

J is TRBJ1-4 and V is TRBV15, with D possibly TRBD1 on 5 matching bases. This CDR3 has 15 amino acids. Deletions cut 3 bases from V and 3 bases from J, with 11 bases between. The V gene's germline CDR1 is LNHNV and CDR2 YYDKDF (reference sequence). The CDR3 sequence: CATSSEGVANEKLFF. The DNA of the CDR3 is TGTGCCACCAGCAGCGAAGGGGTAGCTAATGAAAAACTGTTTTTT.

V and J are TRBV6-2 or TRBV6-3 and TRBJ1-2, with D perhaps TRBD1 (6 bases). Germline-derived CDR1 and CDR2 are MNHEY and SVGEGT. V gave up 2 bases and J gave up 5 bases, with 9 bases separating them. CDR3 size: 13 residues. The CDR3 loop is CASSYTTGYGYTF. CDR3 in DNA: TGTGCCAGCAGTTACACGACAGGTTATGGCTACACCTTC.

This chain uses TRBV6-5 with TRBJ1-4; 10 bases line up with TRBD1. The ends lost 4 bases at V and 8 bases at J; junction bases unmatched: 4. CDR3 size: 14 residues. Germline V gives CDR1 MNHEY, CDR2 SVGAGI. CDR3 in DNA: TGTGCCAGCAGTTTCGGGACAGGGGTAGAAAAACTGTTTTTT. Residues: CASSFGTGVEKLFF.

This clone was recorded once. V and J are TRBV6-5 and TRBJ1-2; no clear D gene. The germline V gene has CDR1 MNHEY and CDR2 SVGAGI. CDR3 size: 13 residues. Trimming shortened V by 7 bases and J by 3 bases, and 12 bases separated the two germline ends. CDR3 sequence: CASKLGQHYGYTF. The CDR3 DNA reads as TGTGCCAGCAAACTTGGGCAGCACTATGGCTACACCTTC.

The genes are TRBV7-9 and TRBJ1-2; 9 bases align to TRBD1. V gave up 5 bases and J gave up 6 bases; unmatched junction bases: 13. The CDR3 loop spans 16 amino acids. Germline V lookup: CDR1 SEHNR, CDR2 FQNEAQ (reference sequence). This chain's CDR3 is CASSLSDRGEWHGYTF. CDR3 nucleotides: TGTGCCAGCAGCCTCTCGGACAGGGGAGAATGGCATGGCTACACCTTC.

The J gene is TRBJ2-1, the V gene TRBV3-1 (or the pseudogene TRBV3-2); 8 bases map to TRBD2. The CDR3 runs 15 residues. CDR1 and CDR2 (germline): LGHDT, YNNKEL (reference sequence). V trimming: 3 bases; J trimming: 6 bases; junction bases outside the gene matches: 7. As DNA, the CDR3 is TGTGCCAGCAGCCAGTCTAGCGGGCCTCTCAATGAGCAGTTCTTC. This translates into CASSQSSGPLNEQFF.

The chain has TRBV30 and TRBJ1-5; possible D gene TRBD1, 6 bases. The germline V and J ends were trimmed by 0 bases and 6 bases, with 12 bases remaining between them. CDR1 is GTSNPN, CDR2 SVGIG, per germline (reference sequence). This CDR3 is built from 14 residues. DNA for the CDR3: TGTGCCTGGAGTGTACAAGGGGGTACTCAGCCCCAGCATTTT. Protein: CAWSVQGGTQPQHF.

V and J are TRBV20-1 and TRBJ1-2; D uncertain. The V end lost 3 bases, the J end lost 8 bases, and 10 bases lay between the germline ends. Germline CDR1 DFQATT, CDR2 SNEGSKA (reference sequence). This CDR3 is 11 amino acids long. CDR3 protein: CSASRSSGYTF. The DNA of the CDR3 is TGCAGTGCTAGCCGTTCCTCCGGCTACACCTTC.

The chain combines TRBV2 with TRBJ1-4; maybe TRBD1 (5 bases). Germline CDR1 and CDR2: SNHLY and FYNNEI. CDR3 length equals 13 residues. The V end was cut by 4 bases, the J end by 6 bases, with 9 bases between. The CDR3 spells CASSVRGYEKLFF. The CDR3 DNA reads as TGTGCCAGCAGTGTAAGGGGTTATGAAAAACTGTTTTTT.

The rearrangement joins TRBV5-1 to TRBJ1-2, with 9 bases aligning to TRBD1. CDR3 length: 14 residues. Germline CDR1 is SGHRS and CDR2 is YFSETQ. V trimming: 4 bases; J trimming: 4 bases; junction bases outside the gene matches: 5. This chain's CDR3 is CASSLQGAGYGYTF. CDR3 nucleotides: TGCGCCAGCAGCCTACAGGGGGCAGGCTATGGCTACACCTTC.

About this clone itself: The sample has other DNA sequences that encode this CDR3 too. The chain links TRBV6-1 to TRBJ1-2, with D perhaps matching TRBD1 (5 bases). V was shortened by 3 bases and J by 3 bases, with 8 bases between the two germline ends. There are 13 residues in the CDR3. Germline CDR1 MNHNS, CDR2 SASEGT. The CDR3 DNA sequence: TGTGCCAGCAGTGAGCAGGGTGACTATGGCTACACCTTC. It codes for CASSEQGDYGYTF.

The V and J genes are TRBV7-9 and TRBJ2-3, with D tentatively TRBD2 (6 bases). V was clipped by 0 bases and J by 11 bases, with 21 bases between them. Germline V CDR1 and CDR2: SEHNR, FQNEAQ (reference sequence). This CDR3 is 16 amino acids long. The CDR3 here is CASSLARTTRPMEQYF. The CDR3 DNA sequence: TGTGCCAGCAGCTTAGCGAGGACTACCCGCCCGATGGAGCAGTATTTT.

The chain carries TRBV7-9 and TRBJ1-1; 10 positions agree with TRBD1. J was trimmed by 10 bases and V by 3 bases; bases with no gene match: 14. Germline V gene data show CDR1 as SEHNR and CDR2 as FQNEAQ (reference sequence). The CDR3 loop spans 16 amino acids. Written as DNA, the CDR3 is TGTGCCAGCAGCTTTACCGGGACAGGGGCCCGGAGGGTAGCTTTCTTT. This encodes CASSFTGTGARRVAFF.

The CDR3 nucleotides read TGTGCCACCAGTGACAACCCTAAACAGGGGAATCAGCCCCAGCATTTT. Translation: CATSDNPKQGNQPQHF. The rearrangement uses TRBV24-1 and TRBJ1-5; 7 bases align to TRBD1. This CDR3 is built from 16 residues. Trimming removed 4 bases from V and 4 bases from J; junction bases left unmatched: 9. CDR1 and CDR2 from the germline V gene are KGHDR and SFDVKD.

V and J are TRBV6-5 and TRBJ1-2; 8 bases fit TRBD1. The length of the CDR3 is 14 residues. The junction had 8 bases not matched to a gene; V was cut back by 4 bases and J by 7 bases. CDR1 and CDR2 (germline): MNHEY, SVGAGI. For the CDR3, the DNA is TGTGCCAGCAGTTTGCGGACAGGGCAGGGTGGCTACACCTTC. Amino acids: CASSLRTGQGGYTF.

This chain joins TRBV7-3 and TRBJ2-1, with 8 bases lining up with TRBD2. CDR3 length equals 15 residues. Germline lookup yields CDR1 SGHTA and CDR2 FQGTGA. The trim removed 2 bases at V and 3 bases at J, leaving 3 bases unmatched. The CDR3 nucleotides are TGTGCCAGCAGCTTAGGCGGGGGGTACTACAATGAGCAGTTCTTC. Translation: CASSLGGGYYNEQFF. The full variable domain, with the rest looked up from reference TRBV7-3 and TRBJ2-1, is GAGVSQTPSNKVTEKGKYVELRCDPISGHTALYWYRQSLGQGPEFLIYFQGTGAADDSGLPNDRFFAVRPEGSVSTLKIQRTERGDSAVYLCASSLGGGYYNEQFFGPGTRLTVL.

The chain combines TRBV4-1 with TRBJ1-5; D not resolved. V dropped 4 bases and J dropped 3 bases, with 13 bases sitting between them. This CDR3 is built from 15 residues. CDR1 and CDR2 (germline): MGHRA, YSYEKL. CDR3 bases: TGCGCCAGCAGCCCAGAGGGCGGGTACAATCAGCCCCAGCATTTT. It is translated as CASSPEGGYNQPQHF.

The V and J genes are TRBV19 and TRBJ2-7; 10 bases are shared with TRBD1. This CDR3 spans 14 amino acids. Germline values: CDR1 LNHDA, CDR2 SQIVND (reference sequence). V shed 3 bases, J shed 3 bases, and the junction held 2 bases outside the gene matches. This CDR3 is CASSIGTGDYEQYF. CDR3 bases: TGTGCCAGTAGTATTGGGACAGGGGACTACGAGCAGTACTTC. Full variable domain (remainder filled in from reference TRBV19 and TRBJ2-7): DGGITQSPKYLFRKEGQNVTLSCEQNLNHDAMYWYRQDPGQGLRLIYYSQIVNDFQKGDIAEGYSVSREKKESFPLTVTSAQKNPTAFYLCASSIGTGDYEQYFGPGTRLTVT.

V usage is TRBV19 and J usage is TRBJ2-1; TRBD2 matches 8 bases. Germline V gives CDR1 LNHDA, CDR2 SQIVND (reference sequence). The V segment lost 7 bases and the J segment 9 bases; nucleotides outside the gene matches: 11. The CDR3 has 14 amino acids. As DNA, the CDR3 is TGTGCCAGTAAGGGACTAGGGGCCTGGGGTGAGCAGTTCTTC. It encodes CASKGLGAWGEQFF.

V gene TRBV27 combines with J gene TRBJ1-1, with TRBD1 matching 9 bases. This CDR3 has 15 amino acids. Per the germline V gene, CDR1 is MNHEY and CDR2 is SMNVEV (reference sequence). Losses at the gene ends were 7 bases for V and 4 bases for J; bases not matched to a gene: 10. The CDR3 loop reads CASTPGTGLSTEAFF. The CDR3 nucleotides are TGTGCCAGCACGCCGGGGACAGGGCTGTCCACTGAAGCTTTCTTT.